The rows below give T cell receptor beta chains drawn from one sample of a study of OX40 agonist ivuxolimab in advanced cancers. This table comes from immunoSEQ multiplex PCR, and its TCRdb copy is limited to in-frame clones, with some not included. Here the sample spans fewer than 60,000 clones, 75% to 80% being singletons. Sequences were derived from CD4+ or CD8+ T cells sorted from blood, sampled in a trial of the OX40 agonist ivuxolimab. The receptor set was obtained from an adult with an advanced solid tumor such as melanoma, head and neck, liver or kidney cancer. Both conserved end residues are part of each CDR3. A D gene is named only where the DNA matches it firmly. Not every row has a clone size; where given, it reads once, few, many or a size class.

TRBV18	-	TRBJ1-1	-	CASSPSGAAEAFF	TGTGCCAGCTCACCAAGCGGGGCAGCTGAAGCTTTCTTT
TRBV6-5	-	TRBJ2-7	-	CASSDGILYEQYF	TGTGCCAGCAGTGATGGAATTCTCTACGAGCAGTACTTC
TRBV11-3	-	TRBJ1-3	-	CASSDGQRKSSSGNTIYF	TGTGCCAGCAGCGACGGACAGAGAAAATCCAGCTCTGGAAACACCATATATTTT
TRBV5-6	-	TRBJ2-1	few	CASSSIYQENEQFF	TGTGCCAGCAGCTCAATTTATCAGGAGAATGAGCAGTTCTTC
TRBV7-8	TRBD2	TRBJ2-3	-	CASSLVTSGTDTQYF	TGTGCCAGCAGCTTAGTTACTAGCGGAACAGATACGCAGTATTTT
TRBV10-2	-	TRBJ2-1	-	CASSAGGGYEQFF	TGCGCCAGCAGTGCAGGGGGGGGCTATGAGCAGTTCTTC
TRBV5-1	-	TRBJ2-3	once	CASSLGLFTDTQYF	TGCGCCAGCAGCCTTGGACTCTTCACAGATACGCAGTATTTT
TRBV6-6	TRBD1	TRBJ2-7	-	CASTPPGQGYEQYF	TGTGCCAGCACGCCTCCGGGACAGGGCTACGAGCAGTACTTC
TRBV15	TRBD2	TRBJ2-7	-	CATSRGGLAGLYEQYF	TGTGCCACCAGCAGAGGGGGACTAGCGGGCCTATACGAGCAGTACTTC
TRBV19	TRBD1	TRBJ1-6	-	CASSEGARSPLHF	TGTGCCAGTAGTGAGGGGGCGCGATCACCCCTCCACTTT
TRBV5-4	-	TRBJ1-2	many	CASSSNREYGYTF	TGTGCCAGCAGCTCCAACAGGGAATATGGCTACACCTTC
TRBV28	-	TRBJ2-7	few	CASSSGAYEQYF	TGTGCCAGCAGCTCGGGGGCCTACGAGCAGTACTTC
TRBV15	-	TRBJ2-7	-	CATSRAGRGAEQYF	TGTGCCACCAGCAGAGCGGGCAGAGGTGCCGAGCAGTACTTC
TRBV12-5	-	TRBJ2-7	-	CASGLVLTGYHEQYF	TGTGCTAGTGGTTTGGTCTTAACAGGGTACCACGAGCAGTACTTC
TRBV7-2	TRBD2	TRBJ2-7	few	CASRGTSGRTYEQYF	TGTGCCAGCCGCGGTACGAGCGGGAGGACCTACGAGCAGTACTTC
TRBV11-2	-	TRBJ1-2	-	CASSLLGGNTF	TGTGCCAGCAGCTTGCTTGGAGGAAATACCTTC
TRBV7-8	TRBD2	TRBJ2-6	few	CASSLARLAGLGAGANVLTF	TGTGCCAGCAGCTTAGCGCGGCTAGCGGGCTTAGGGGCTGGGGCCAACGTCCTGACTTTC
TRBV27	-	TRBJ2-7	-	CASSLDGDRYEQYF	TGTGCCAGCAGTTTAGACGGGGACCGCTACGAGCAGTACTTC
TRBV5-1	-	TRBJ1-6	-	CASSRGPGGNSPLHF	TGCGCCAGCAGTCGGGGGCCCGGGGGTAATTCACCCCTCCACTTT
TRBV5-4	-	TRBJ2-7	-	CASSSHPPYEQYF	TGTGCCAGCAGCTCCCATCCCCCCTACGAGCAGTACTTC
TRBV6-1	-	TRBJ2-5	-	CASRDGAASQETQYF	TGTGCCAGCAGGGATGGGGCCGCCTCCCAAGAGACCCAGTACTTC
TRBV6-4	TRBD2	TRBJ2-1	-	CASSGLAGVGSNEQFF	TGTGCCAGCAGTGGTTTAGCGGGAGTGGGCTCCAATGAGCAGTTCTTC
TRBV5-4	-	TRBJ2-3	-	CASSLDSDSSTDTQYF	TGTGCCAGCAGCTTGGACTCTGACTCTAGCACAGATACGCAGTATTTT
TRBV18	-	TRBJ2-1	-	CASSPSSHDLNEQFF	TGTGCCAGCTCACCATCTTCACACGACCTCAATGAGCAGTTCTTC
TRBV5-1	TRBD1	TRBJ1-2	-	CASSSTLTGDGYTF	TGCGCCAGCAGCTCAACTTTGACAGGGGACGGCTACACCTTC
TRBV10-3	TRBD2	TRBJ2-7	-	CAISETSAGAYEQYF	TGTGCCATCAGTGAGACCTCAGCGGGAGCCTACGAGCAGTACTTC
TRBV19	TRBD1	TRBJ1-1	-	CASSILGGPGNTEAFF	TGTGCCAGTAGTATCCTAGGGGGCCCGGGGAACACTGAAGCTTTCTTT
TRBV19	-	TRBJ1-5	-	CASSKTLSSNQPQHF	TGTGCCAGTAGTAAGACACTCAGTAGCAATCAGCCCCAGCATTTT
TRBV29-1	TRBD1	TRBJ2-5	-	CSVDYRDREYF	TGCAGCGTTGACTACCGGGACAGGGAGTACTTC
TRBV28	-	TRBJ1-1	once	CAVSPVTEAFF	TGTGCCGTGTCACCGGTCACTGAAGCTTTCTTT
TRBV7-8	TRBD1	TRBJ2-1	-	CASSPGQGIYNEQFF	TGTGCCAGCAGCCCCGGACAGGGGATCTACAATGAGCAGTTCTTC
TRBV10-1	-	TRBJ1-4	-	CASSESPRPTNEKLFF	TGCGCCAGCAGTGAGTCTCCGCGGCCAACTAATGAAAAACTGTTTTTT
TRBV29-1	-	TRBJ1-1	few	CSVLRGTEAFF	TGCAGCGTTTTGCGGGGAACTGAAGCTTTCTTT
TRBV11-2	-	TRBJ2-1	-	CASSLPGYSYNEQFF	TGTGCCAGCAGCCTCCCGGGCTACTCCTACAATGAGCAGTTCTTC
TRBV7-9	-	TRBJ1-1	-	CASSPGYYTEAFF	TGTGCCAGCAGCCCCGGCTATTACACTGAAGCTTTCTTT
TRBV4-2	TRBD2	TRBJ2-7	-	CASSQEGPGSGRVPKQYF	TGTGCCAGCAGCCAAGAGGGCCCGGGGAGCGGGAGGGTCCCCAAGCAGTACTTC
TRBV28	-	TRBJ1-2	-	CASSWGANYGYTF	TGTGCCAGCAGTTGGGGAGCTAACTATGGCTACACCTTC
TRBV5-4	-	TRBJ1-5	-	CASSLRTEVGQPQHF	TGTGCCAGCAGCTTGAGAACGGAAGTAGGGCAGCCCCAGCATTTT
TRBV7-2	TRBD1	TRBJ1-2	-	CASSWARDRASGYTF	TGTGCCAGCAGCTGGGCCCGGGACAGGGCGAGCGGCTACACCTTC
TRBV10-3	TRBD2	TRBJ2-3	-	CAISASTSGLTDTQYF	TGTGCCATCAGTGCTTCGACTAGCGGCCTAACAGATACGCAGTATTTT
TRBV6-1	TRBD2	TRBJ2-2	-	CASSLTSVYTGELFF	TGTGCCAGCAGTTTAACTAGCGTGTACACCGGGGAGCTGTTTTTT
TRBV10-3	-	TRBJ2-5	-	CAISESLAYETQYF	TGTGCCATCAGTGAGTCTCTGGCTTATGAGACCCAGTACTTC
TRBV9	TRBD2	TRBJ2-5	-	CASSVATGGRVAETQYF	TGTGCCAGCAGCGTAGCTACGGGCGGGAGGGTTGCGGAGACCCAGTACTTC
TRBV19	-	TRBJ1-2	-	CASSISYGGMNYGYTF	TGTGCCAGTAGTATCTCCTACGGCGGGATGAACTATGGCTACACCTTC
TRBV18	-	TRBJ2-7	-	CASSAKTGSFLYEQYF	TGTGCCAGCTCAGCGAAAACCGGGTCTTTTCTATACGAGCAGTACTTC
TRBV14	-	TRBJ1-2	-	CASSQFGLVYGYTF	TGTGCCAGCAGCCAATTTGGCCTTGTCTATGGCTACACCTTC
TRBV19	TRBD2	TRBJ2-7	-	CASSIEGGPNEQYF	TGTGCCAGTAGTATAGAGGGAGGGCCCAACGAGCAGTACTTC
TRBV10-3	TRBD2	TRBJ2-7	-	CAISEGGGEGREQYF	TGTGCCATCAGTGAGGGCGGAGGGGAGGGGCGCGAGCAGTACTTC
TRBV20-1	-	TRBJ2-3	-	CSAQRGATQYF	TGCAGTGCACAACGGGGGGCCACGCAGTATTTT
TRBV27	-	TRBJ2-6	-	CASSPMLSSGANVLTF	TGTGCCAGCAGTCCCATGCTAAGCTCTGGGGCCAACGTCCTGACTTTC
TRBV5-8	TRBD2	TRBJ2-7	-	CASSPAGLASYEQYF	TGTGCCAGCAGCCCTGCGGGACTAGCCTCCTACGAGCAGTACTTC
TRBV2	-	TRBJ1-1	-	CASTTSLYQGLRTEAFF	TGTGCCAGCACCACGTCGCTGTATCAGGGGTTACGAACTGAAGCTTTCTTT
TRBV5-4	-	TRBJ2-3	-	CASSPGLTTSTDTQYF	TGTGCCAGCAGCCCCGGACTAACAACTAGCACAGATACGCAGTATTTT
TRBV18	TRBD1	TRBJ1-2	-	CASSPQDRANYGYTF	TGTGCCAGCTCACCACAGGACAGGGCTAACTATGGCTACACCTTC
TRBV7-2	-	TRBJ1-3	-	CASGRAQGSGNTIYF	TGTGCCAGCGGCAGAGCTCAGGGATCTGGAAACACCATATATTTT
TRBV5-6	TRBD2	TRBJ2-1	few	CASSLELAGGSYNEQFF	TGTGCCAGCAGCTTGGAACTAGCGGGGGGTTCCTACAATGAGCAGTTCTTC
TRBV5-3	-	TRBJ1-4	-	CAKKTGSNEKLFF	TGTGCCAAAAAGACCGGTAGTAATGAAAAACTGTTTTTT
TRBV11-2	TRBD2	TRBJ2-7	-	CASSRGTSGLEQYF	TGTGCCAGCAGCCGAGGGACTAGCGGCCTCGAGCAGTACTTC
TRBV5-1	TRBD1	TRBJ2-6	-	CASSLMGQLSGANVLTF	TGCGCCAGCAGCTTGATGGGACAGCTATCTGGGGCCAACGTCCTGACTTTC